This T cell receptor (beta chain) was sequenced for a study of T cells in tuberculosis. The study, taken as a whole, reports: Selection depended on which cryopreserved specimens were available.

This clone showed up just once. Its specificity is unknown. Latent tuberculosis screening used tuberculin skin test and IGRA at entry. Unsorted cryopreserved PBMC were sequenced, averaging around 100,000 T cells per clinical donor. The CDR3 is 15 residues long. The J segment lost 6 bases and the V segment lost 0 bases, leaving 2 bases of the junction unmatched. Germline assignment: CDR1 SGHRS and CDR2 YFSETQ. The data were produced by immunoSEQ multiplex PCR, yet TCRdb's version contains in-frame clones alone and is incomplete. The sample carries about 45,000 clones, approximately 94% recorded once. The receptor's source is a donor aged 10-29 years with latent tuberculosis or without tuberculosis infection. Some clones in this sample may be carry-over from other donors' samples. V and J are TRBV5-1 and TRBJ1-4; 10 bases are shared with TRBD1. Sequencing was performed on PBMCs. The CDR3 DNA is TGCGCCAGCAGCTTGGCCGGGACAGGGGATGAAAAACTGTTTTTT. This gives the protein CASSLAGTGDEKLFF.